Sequencing of this T cell receptor beta chain was carried out in a study of spatial heterogeneity in lung cancer. The study's findings and limits: The study found that ubiquitous and regional expanded TCR counts tracked ubiquitous and regional nonsynonymous mutations, respectively. The study found that expanded intratumoral alpha and beta TCR counts tracked tumor mutation counts.

This clonotype was found many times. Antigen: not known. Because this beta chain is a stray read in a library intended to capture alpha chains, its abundance should not be given much weight. One entry per CDR3 protein, called by TCRdb with MiXCR from the 5' RACE reads. Found here are about 14,000 distinct CDR3 sequences, approximately 4.5% of them singletons; the top ten hold around 16%. Time point defined: sample taken at primary tumor resection. Trimming removed 4 bases from V and 1 base from J; junction bases left unmatched: 1. The CDR3 covers 14 residues. Germline V gene sequence: CDR1 KGHDR, CDR2 SFDVKD.

The sequenced sample was lung tumor tissue, obtained at surgery. The chain recombines TRBV24-1 with TRBJ2-3, with 7 bases that match TRBD2. The sequence was obtained from a female donor with early-stage non-small cell lung cancer. The CDR3 loop reads CATSEAGGTDTQYF. CDR3 bases: TGTGCCACCAGTGAGGCGGGGGGCACAGATACGCAGTATTTT.